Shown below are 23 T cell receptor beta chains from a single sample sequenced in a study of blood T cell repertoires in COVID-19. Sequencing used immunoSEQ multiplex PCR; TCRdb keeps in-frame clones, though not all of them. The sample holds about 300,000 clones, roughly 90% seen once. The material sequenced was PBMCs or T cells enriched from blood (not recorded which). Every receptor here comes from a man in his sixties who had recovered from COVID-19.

CDR3 in DNA: TGCGCCAGCAGCCAAGATAGCGGGTCGGGCTCAGATACGCAGTATTTT. The encoded protein is CASSQDSGSGSDTQYF. This chain joins TRBV4-1 and TRBJ2-3, with TRBD2 matching over 7 bases. The CDR3 extends over 16 amino acids. Trimming cost V 0 bases and J 4 bases; bases outside gene matches: 7. Germline-derived CDR1 and CDR2 are MGHRA and YSYEKL.

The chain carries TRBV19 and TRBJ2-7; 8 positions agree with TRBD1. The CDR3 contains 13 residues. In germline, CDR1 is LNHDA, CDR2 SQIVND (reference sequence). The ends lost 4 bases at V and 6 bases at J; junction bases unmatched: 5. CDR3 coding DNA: TGTGCCAGTAGTAATTCAGGGGGCGCCGAGCAGTACTTC. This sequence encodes CASSNSGGAEQYF.

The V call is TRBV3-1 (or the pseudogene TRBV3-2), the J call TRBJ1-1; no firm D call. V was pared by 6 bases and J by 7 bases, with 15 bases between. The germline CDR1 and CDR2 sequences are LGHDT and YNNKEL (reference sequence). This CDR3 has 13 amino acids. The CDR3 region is CASREFSTGEAFF. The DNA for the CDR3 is TGTGCCAGCAGGGAATTTTCGACTGGTGAAGCTTTCTTT.

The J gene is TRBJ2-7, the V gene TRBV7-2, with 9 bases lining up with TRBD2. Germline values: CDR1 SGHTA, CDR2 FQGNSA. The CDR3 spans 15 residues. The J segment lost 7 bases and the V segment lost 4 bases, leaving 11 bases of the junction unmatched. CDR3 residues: CASSSQTGTSYEQYF. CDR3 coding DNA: TGTGCCAGCAGCTCCCAAACCGGGACTAGCTATGAGCAGTACTTC. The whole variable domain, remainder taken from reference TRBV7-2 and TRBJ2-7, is GAGVSQSPSNKVTEKGKDVELRCDPISGHTALYWYRQSLGQGLEFLIYFQGNSAPDKSGLPSDRFSAERTGGSVSTLTIQRTQQEDSAVYLCASSSQTGTSYEQYFGPGTRLTVT.

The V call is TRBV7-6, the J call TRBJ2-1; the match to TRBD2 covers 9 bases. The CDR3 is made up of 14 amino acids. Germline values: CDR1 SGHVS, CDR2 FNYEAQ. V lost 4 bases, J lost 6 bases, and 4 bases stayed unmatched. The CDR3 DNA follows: TGTGCCAGCAGCTGGACTAGCGTAGGCAATGAGCAGTTCTTC. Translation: CASSWTSVGNEQFF.

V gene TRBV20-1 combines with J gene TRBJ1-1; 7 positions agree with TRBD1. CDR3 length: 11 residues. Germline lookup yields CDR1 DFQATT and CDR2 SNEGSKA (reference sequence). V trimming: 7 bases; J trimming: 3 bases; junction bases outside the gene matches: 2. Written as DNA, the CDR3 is TGCAGTGGACAGGGTTACACTGAAGCTTTCTTT. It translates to CSGQGYTEAFF.

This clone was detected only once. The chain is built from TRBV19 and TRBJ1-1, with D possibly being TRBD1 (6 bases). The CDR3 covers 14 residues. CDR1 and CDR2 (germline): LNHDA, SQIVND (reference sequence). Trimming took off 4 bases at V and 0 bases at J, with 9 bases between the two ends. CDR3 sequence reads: CASSKGHLNTEAFF. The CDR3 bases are TGTGCCAGTAGTAAGGGACACCTGAACACTGAAGCTTTCTTT.

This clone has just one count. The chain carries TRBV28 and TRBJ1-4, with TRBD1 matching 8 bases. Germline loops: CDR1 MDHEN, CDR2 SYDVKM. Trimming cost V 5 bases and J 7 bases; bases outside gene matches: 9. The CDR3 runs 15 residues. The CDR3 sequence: CASSRTRGRPEKLFF. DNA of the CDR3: TGTGCCAGCAGTCGCACCAGGGGGCGGCCTGAAAAACTGTTTTTT.

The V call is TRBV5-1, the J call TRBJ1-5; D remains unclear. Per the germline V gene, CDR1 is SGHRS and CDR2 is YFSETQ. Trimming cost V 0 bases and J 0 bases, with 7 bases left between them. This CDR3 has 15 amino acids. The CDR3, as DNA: TGCGCCAGCAGCTTGGACAGTAATAGCAATCAGCCCCAGCATTTT. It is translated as CASSLDSNSNQPQHF. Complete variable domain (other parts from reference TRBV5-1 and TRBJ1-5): KAGVTQTPRYLIKTRGQQVTLSCSPISGHRSVSWYQQTPGQGLQFLFEYFSETQRNKGNFPGRFSGRQFSNSRSEMNVSTLELGDSALYLCASSLDSNSNQPQHFGDGTRLSIL.

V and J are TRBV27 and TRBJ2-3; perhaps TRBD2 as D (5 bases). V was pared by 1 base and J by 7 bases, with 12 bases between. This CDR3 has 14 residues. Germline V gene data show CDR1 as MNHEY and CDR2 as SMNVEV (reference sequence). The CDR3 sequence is CASSLFAGVNTQYF. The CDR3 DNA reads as TGTGCCAGCAGTTTATTCGCCGGGGTAAATACGCAGTATTTT.

DNA of the CDR3: TGTGCCAGCAGCTTGGCCAGGGGGCAAACTGAAGCTTTCTTT. Protein: CASSLARGQTEAFF. This chain joins TRBV7-2 and TRBJ1-1; 8 positions match TRBD1. There are 14 residues in the CDR3. V trimming: 3 bases; J trimming: 5 bases; junction bases outside the gene matches: 5. Germline V gene data show CDR1 as SGHTA and CDR2 as FQGNSA.

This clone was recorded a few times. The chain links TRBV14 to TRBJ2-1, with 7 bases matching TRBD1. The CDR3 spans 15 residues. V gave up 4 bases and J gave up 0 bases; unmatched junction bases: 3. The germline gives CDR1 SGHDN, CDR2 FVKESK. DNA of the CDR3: TGTGCCAGCAGCCGAAGACAGGGCTCCTACAATGAGCAGTTCTTC. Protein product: CASSRRQGSYNEQFF.

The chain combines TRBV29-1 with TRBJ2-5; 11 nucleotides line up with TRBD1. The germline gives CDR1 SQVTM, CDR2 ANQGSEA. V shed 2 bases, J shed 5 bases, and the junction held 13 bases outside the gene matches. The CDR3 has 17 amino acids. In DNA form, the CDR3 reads TGCAGCGTTGAAAATACCCGGACAGGGGGCTTGCGTGAGACCCAGTACTTC. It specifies CSVENTRTGGLRETQYF.

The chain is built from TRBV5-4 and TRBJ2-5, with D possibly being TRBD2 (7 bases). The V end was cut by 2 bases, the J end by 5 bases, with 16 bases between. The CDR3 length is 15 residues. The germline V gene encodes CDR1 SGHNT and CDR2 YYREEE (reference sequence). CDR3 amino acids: CASSLGGAGRETQYF. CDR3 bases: TGTGCCAGCAGCTTAGGGGGGGCAGGTCGGGAGACCCAGTACTTC.

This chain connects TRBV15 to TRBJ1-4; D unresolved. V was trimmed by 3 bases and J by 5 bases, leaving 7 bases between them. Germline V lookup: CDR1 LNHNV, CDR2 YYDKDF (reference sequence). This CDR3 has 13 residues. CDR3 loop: CATSSTWNEKLFF. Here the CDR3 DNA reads TGTGCCACCAGCAGCACTTGGAATGAAAAACTGTTTTTT.

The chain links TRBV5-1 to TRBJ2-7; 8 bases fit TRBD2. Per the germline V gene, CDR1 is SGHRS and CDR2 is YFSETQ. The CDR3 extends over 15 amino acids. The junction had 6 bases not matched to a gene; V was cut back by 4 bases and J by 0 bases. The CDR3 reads CASSRSSGISYEQYF. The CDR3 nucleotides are TGCGCCAGCAGCCGCAGTAGCGGGATCTCCTACGAGCAGTACTTC.

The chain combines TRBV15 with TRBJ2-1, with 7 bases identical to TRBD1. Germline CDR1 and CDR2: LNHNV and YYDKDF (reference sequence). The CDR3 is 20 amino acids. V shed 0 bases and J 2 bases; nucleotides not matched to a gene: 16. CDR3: CATSRDQEGKRDRPYNEQFF. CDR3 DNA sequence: TGTGCCACCAGCAGAGATCAAGAGGGAAAACGGGACAGACCCTACAATGAGCAGTTCTTC.

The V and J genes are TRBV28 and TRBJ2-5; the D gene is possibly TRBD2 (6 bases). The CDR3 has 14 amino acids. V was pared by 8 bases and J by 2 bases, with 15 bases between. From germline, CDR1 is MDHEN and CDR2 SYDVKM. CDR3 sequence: CASGGRDLQETQYF. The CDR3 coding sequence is TGTGCCAGCGGCGGGCGGGACTTACAAGAGACCCAGTACTTC.

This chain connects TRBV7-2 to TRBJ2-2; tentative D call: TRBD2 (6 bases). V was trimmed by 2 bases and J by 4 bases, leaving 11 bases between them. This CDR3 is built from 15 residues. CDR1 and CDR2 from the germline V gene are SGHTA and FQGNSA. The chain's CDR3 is CASSLMSGSTGELFF. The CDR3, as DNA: TGTGCCAGCAGCTTAATGAGCGGGTCCACCGGGGAGCTGTTTTTT.

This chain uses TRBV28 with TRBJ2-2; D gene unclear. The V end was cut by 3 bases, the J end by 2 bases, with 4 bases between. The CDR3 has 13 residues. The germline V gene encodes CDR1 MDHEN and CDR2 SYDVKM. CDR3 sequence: CASSLSNTGELFF. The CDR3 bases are TGTGCCAGCAGTTTGAGCAACACCGGGGAGCTGTTTTTT. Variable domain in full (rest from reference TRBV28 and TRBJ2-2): DVKVTQSSRYLVKRTGEKVFLECVQDMDHENMFWYRQDPGLGLRLIYFSYDVKMKEKGDIPEGYSVSREKKERFSLILESASTNQTSMYLCASSLSNTGELFFGEGSRLTVL.

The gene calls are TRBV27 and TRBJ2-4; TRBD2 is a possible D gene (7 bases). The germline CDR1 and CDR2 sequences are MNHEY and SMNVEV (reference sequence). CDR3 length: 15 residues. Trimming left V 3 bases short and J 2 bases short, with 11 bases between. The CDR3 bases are TGTGCCAGCAGTTTGGGGGGGCTCTCCAAAAACATTCAGTACTTC. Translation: CASSLGGLSKNIQYF.

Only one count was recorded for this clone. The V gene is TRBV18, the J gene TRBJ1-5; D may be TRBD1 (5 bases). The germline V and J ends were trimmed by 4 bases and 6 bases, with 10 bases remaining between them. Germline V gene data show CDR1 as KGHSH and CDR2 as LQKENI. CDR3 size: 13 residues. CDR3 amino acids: CASSQTVSQPQHF. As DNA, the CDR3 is TGTGCCAGCTCACAGACAGTTTCTCAGCCCCAGCATTTT. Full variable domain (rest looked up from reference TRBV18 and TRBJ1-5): NAGVMQNPRHLVRRRGQEARLRCSPMKGHSHVYWYRQLPEEGLKFMVYLQKENIIDESGMPKERFSAEFPKEGPSILRIQQVVRGDSAAYFCASSQTVSQPQHFGDGTRLSIL.

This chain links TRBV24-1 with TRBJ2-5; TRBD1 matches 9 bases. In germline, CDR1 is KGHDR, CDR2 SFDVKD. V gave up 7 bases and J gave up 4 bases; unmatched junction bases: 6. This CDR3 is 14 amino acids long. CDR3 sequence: CATRETGGGETQYF. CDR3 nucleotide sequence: TGTGCCACCAGGGAAACAGGGGGCGGAGAGACCCAGTACTTC.